This T cell receptor beta chain was captured in a study of PD-1 blockade in classical Hodgkin lymphoma. Regarding the study as a whole: The diversity seen at baseline in complete responders resembled that of newly diagnosed patients. Exclusion applied to patients who initiated nivolumab less than 1 year following ASCT.

TCRdb's table, derived via immunoSEQ multiplex PCR, lists solely in-frame clones and lacks some. The sample has 53,000 or so clones, about 85% seen once. To note about this clone: Its target is unknown.

There was relapse after autologous stem cell transplantation in every patient, and there was variation in brentuximab vedotin exposure. The best responses consisted of complete response, partial response or progressive disease. This CDR3 contains 17 residues. Germline V lookup: CDR1 SGHAT, CDR2 FQNNGV. J gave up 3 bases and V 5 bases, and 8 bases lay outside the gene matches. The specimen comprised peripheral blood mononuclear cells (PBMCs), sampled at baseline. This rearrangement joins TRBV11-2 to TRBJ2-1; 12 bases are a match to TRBD2. The clonotype originates from a human donor with classical Hodgkin lymphoma. DNA for the CDR3: TGTGCCAGCAGCCCCCGAGCGACTAGCGGGAGCTACAATGAGCAGTTCTTC. It encodes CASSPRATSGSYNEQFF.